The clone carrying this TCR beta chain is a singleton in its sample. What it binds is unknown. All participants with HIV were treated in the United States. The CDR3 length is 15 residues. The ends lost 4 bases at V and 4 bases at J; junction bases unmatched: 4. Germline CDR1 SGHVS, CDR2 FNYEAQ. Investigators performed immunoSEQ version v3.0 at survey level. TCRdb's table, derived via immunoSEQ multiplex PCR, lists solely in-frame clones and lacks some. The data contain 25,000 to 30,000 clones, roughly 80% of them singletons. The data were obtained in a study of long-term antiretroviral therapy in people with HIV. General study findings and limits: Dominating the repertoire at all time points were the clones that expanded before ART. Repertoires looked antigen-experienced, with only a slight naive shift after ART. Increased diversity was seen after ART, yet it remained lower than in transplant donor controls.

Material: unsorted PBMCs, obtained 2.1 years after starting antiretroviral therapy. This TCR was sampled from a man under 40 with HIV. J is TRBJ1-4 and V is TRBV7-6; 9 nucleotides match TRBD1. The CDR3 sequence: CASSSTGGNNEKLFF. The CDR3 DNA reads as TGTGCCAGCAGCTCGACAGGGGGAAATAATGAAAAACTGTTTTTT. The whole variable domain, remainder taken from reference TRBV7-6 and TRBJ1-4, is GAGVSQSPRYKVTKRGQDVALRCDPISGHVSLYWYRQALGQGPEFLTYFNYEAQQDKSGLPNDRFSAERPEGSISTLTIQRTEQRDSAMYRCASSSTGGNNEKLFFGSGTQLSVL.